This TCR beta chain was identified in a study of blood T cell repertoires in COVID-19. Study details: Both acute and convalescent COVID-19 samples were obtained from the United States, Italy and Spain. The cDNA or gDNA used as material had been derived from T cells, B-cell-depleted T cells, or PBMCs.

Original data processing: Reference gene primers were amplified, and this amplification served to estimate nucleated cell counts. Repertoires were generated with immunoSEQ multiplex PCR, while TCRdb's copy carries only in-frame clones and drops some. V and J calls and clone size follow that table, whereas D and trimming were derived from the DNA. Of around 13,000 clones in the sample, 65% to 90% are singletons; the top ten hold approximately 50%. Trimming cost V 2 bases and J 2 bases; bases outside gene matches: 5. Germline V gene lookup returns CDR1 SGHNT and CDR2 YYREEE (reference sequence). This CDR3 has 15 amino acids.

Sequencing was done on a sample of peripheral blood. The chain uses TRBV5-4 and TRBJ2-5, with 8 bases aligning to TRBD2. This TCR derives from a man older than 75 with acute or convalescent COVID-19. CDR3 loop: CASSLPGLVQETQYF. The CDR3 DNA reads TGTGCCAGCAGCTTACCGGGACTAGTTCAAGAGACCCAGTACTTC.